This passage covers 21 T cell receptor beta chains from one sample sequenced in a study of T-cell memory formation after mild COVID-19. Using its own MiXCR run on the 5' RACE reads, TCRdb lists one record per CDR3 protein. The repertoire holds 450,000 to 650,000 distinct CDR3 sequences, with roughly 17% as singletons. The sample was PBMCs or a T cell subset sorted from them (not recorded which). Source of these receptors: an adult woman who had mild COVID-19 (a few samples of this study predate the infection). Cell type and time point are not known.

The rearrangement uses TRBV7-8 and TRBJ2-1; tentative D call: TRBD1 (6 bases). In germline, CDR1 is SGHVS, CDR2 FQNEAQ. The CDR3 has 16 residues. Trimming removed 5 bases from V and 3 bases from J, with 17 bases in between. The CDR3 bases are TGTGCCAGCAGCGAAATAGGGGGTCCCGTCTACAATGAGCAGTTCTTC. Translating it yields CASSEIGGPVYNEQFF.

Many counts were recorded for this clonotype. The chain carries TRBV5-6 and TRBJ1-2; D is unresolved. Germline loops: CDR1 SGHDT, CDR2 YYEEEE. There are 17 residues in the CDR3. V lost 3 bases and J 4 bases, leaving 22 bases between the germline ends. The CDR3 bases are TGTGCCAGCAGCTCACCAGGTGGGCAGGAGTCAGGCTATGGCTACACCTTC. Its protein product is CASSSPGGQESGYGYTF. Supplemented by reference TRBV5-6 and TRBJ1-2, the full variable domain reads DAGVTQSPTHLIKTRGQQVTLRCSPKSGHDTVSWYQQALGQGPQFIFQYYEEEERQRGNFPDRFSGHQFPNYSSELNVNALLLGDSALYLCASSSPGGQESGYGYTFGSGTRLTVV.

This clonotype was detected only a few times. CDR3 nucleotides: TGCGCCAGCAGCCCCTCGGTCGGGACCGACGGGTATTCCACTGGAAACACCATATATTTT. Its protein is CASSPSVGTDGYSTGNTIYF. The V and J genes are TRBV4-3 and TRBJ1-3; possible D gene TRBD1, 5 bases. Germline V lookup: CDR1 LGHNA, CDR2 YSLEER. There are 20 residues in the CDR3. Trimming took off 4 bases at V and 2 bases at J, with 27 bases between the two ends.

This sequence joins TRBV18 and TRBJ2-7; D possibly corresponds to TRBD2 (6 bases). The CDR3 is made up of 16 amino acids. Deletions cut 2 bases from V and 1 base from J, with 15 bases between. Germline V gene sequence: CDR1 KGHSH, CDR2 LQKENI. The CDR3 sequence is CASSPGTPSISYEQYF. The CDR3 DNA reads as TGTGCCAGCTCACCAGGGACTCCTAGTATATCCTACGAGCAGTACTTC.

The J gene is TRBJ2-7, the V gene TRBV27; 11 nucleotides agree with TRBD2. V trimming: 5 bases; J trimming: 2 bases; junction bases outside the gene matches: 8. The CDR3 spans 16 residues. Per the germline V gene, CDR1 is MNHEY and CDR2 is SMNVEV (reference sequence). The CDR3 bases are TGTGCCAGCAGTATGACTAGCGGGATAGCCACCTACGAGCAGTACTTC. Amino acid sequence: CASSMTSGIATYEQYF.

This chain uses TRBV9 with TRBJ2-7; D may match TRBD1 or TRBD2 (5 bases each). The CDR3 is made up of 14 amino acids. Trimming left V 3 bases short and J 5 bases short, with 15 bases between. CDR1 is SGDLS and CDR2 is YYNGEE in the germline V gene. The CDR3 loop is CASSAPNWDHEQYF. CDR3 bases: TGTGCCAGCAGCGCTCCCAACTGGGACCACGAGCAGTACTTC.

The V and J genes are TRBV7-2 and TRBJ2-7; TRBD1 matches at 8 bases. The trim removed 3 bases at V and 0 bases at J, leaving 4 bases unmatched. This CDR3 is built from 15 residues. Germline CDR1 reads SGHTA; CDR2 reads FQGNSA. The CDR3 DNA follows: TGTGCCAGCAGCTTGGCGGGACAGGCCTCCTACGAGCAGTACTTC. It is translated as CASSLAGQASYEQYF.

In its sample, this clonotype was seen once. The gene calls are TRBV6-1 and TRBJ1-5; TRBD1 is a possible D gene (5 bases). V was pared by 1 base and J by 5 bases, with 9 bases between. This CDR3 is built from 14 residues. The germline gives CDR1 MNHNS, CDR2 SASEGT. CDR3 protein: CASSEGQGHQPQHF. The CDR3 nucleotides are TGTGCCAGCAGTGAAGGGCAGGGACATCAGCCCCAGCATTTT.

This clonotype has a handful of counts. J is TRBJ1-6 and V is TRBV4-3; the D gene is possibly TRBD1 (5 bases). CDR1 and CDR2 (germline): LGHNA, YSLEER. CDR3 length: 15 residues. Trimming took off 0 bases at V and 11 bases at J, with 14 bases between the two ends. The CDR3 DNA reads TGCGCCAGCAGCCAAGAGGGGTTGGGGGGGACACCCCTCCACTTT. Encoded protein: CASSQEGLGGTPLHF.

The V call is TRBV3-1, the J call TRBJ2-1; weak D call: TRBD2 (5 bases). V shed 2 bases and J shed 4 bases, with 12 bases lying between them. Germline V gene lookup returns CDR1 LGHDT and CDR2 YNNKEL (reference sequence). The CDR3 has 15 residues. The chain's CDR3 is CASSQLASLYNEQFF. CDR3 nucleotides: TGTGCCAGCAGCCAATTAGCTAGCCTGTACAATGAGCAGTTCTTC.

V gene TRBV5-1 combines with J gene TRBJ2-5; D ambiguous. Trimming pared 6 bases from V and 5 bases from J, leaving 8 bases between. The CDR3 is 11 residues long. Germline V CDR1 and CDR2: SGHRS, YFSETQ. Written as DNA, the CDR3 is TGCGCCAGCACCCAGAGGGAGACCCAGTACTTC. The encoded protein is CASTQRETQYF.

The rearrangement joins TRBV2 to TRBJ2-7, with D perhaps matching TRBD2 (5 bases). Germline V gene lookup returns CDR1 SNHLY and CDR2 FYNNEI. The CDR3 loop spans 12 amino acids. The CDR3 DNA reads as TGTGCAGAGGGCGGATCCTCCTACGAGCAGTACTTC. Translating gives CAEGGSSYEQYF.

This sequence joins TRBV20-1 and TRBJ2-7, with TRBD2 matching over 12 bases. J gave up 3 bases and V 1 base, and 7 bases lay outside the gene matches. Germline assignment: CDR1 DFQATT and CDR2 SNEGSKA (reference sequence). This CDR3 comprises 16 residues. CDR3 coding DNA: TGCAGTGCTAGAGGTGGGCTAGCGGGAGGGCTCTACGAGCAGTACTTC. Its translation is CSARGGLAGGLYEQYF.

The rearrangement links TRBV18 to TRBJ2-1; D is possibly TRBD2 (5 bases). The CDR3 consists of 13 residues. Trimming removed 2 bases at V and 13 bases at J, with 15 bases between. Germline values: CDR1 KGHSH, CDR2 LQKENI. The CDR3 DNA reads TGTGCCAGCTCACCATCCTTGACGGCGGGCCAGTTCTTC. Translating it yields CASSPSLTAGQFF.

This clonotype showed up just a few times. This chain links TRBV4-3 with TRBJ2-3; possible D gene TRBD1, 6 bases. The V end was cut by 3 bases, the J end by 2 bases, with 15 bases between. This CDR3 has 16 residues. Germline V lookup: CDR1 LGHNA, CDR2 YSLEER. The CDR3 region is CASSQDTGWVTDTQYF. The CDR3 bases are TGCGCCAGCAGCCAGGACACAGGGTGGGTCACAGATACGCAGTATTTT.

The chain has TRBV5-1 and TRBJ1-1; 7 bases match TRBD1. Germline trimming cut 5 bases from V and 0 bases from J; bases unmatched to any gene: 4. Germline V gene lookup returns CDR1 SGHRS and CDR2 YFSETQ. This CDR3 has 14 amino acids. CDR3 in amino acids: CASRQGVMNTEAFF. The CDR3 DNA is TGCGCCAGCAGGCAGGGGGTGATGAACACTGAAGCTTTCTTT.

This clonotype appeared a few times. The V and J genes are TRBV25-1 and TRBJ2-7; D is perhaps TRBD1 (5 bases). The length of the CDR3 is 12 residues. Germline loops: CDR1 MGHDK, CDR2 SYGVNS. V lost 7 bases to trimming and J lost 3 bases, with 10 bases between them. This chain's CDR3 is CASTTQGYEQYF. DNA of the CDR3: TGTGCCAGCACCACTCAGGGCTACGAGCAGTACTTC.

This clonotype has only a few counts. J is TRBJ1-2 and V is TRBV7-8, with 7 bases lining up with TRBD1. Germline trimming cut 5 bases from V and 4 bases from J; bases unmatched to any gene: 10. The germline V gene has CDR1 SGHVS and CDR2 FQNEAQ. CDR3 length: 15 amino acids. CDR3 nucleotides: TGTGCCAGCAGCCTAATGGGGGGACAGTCCTATGGCTACACCTTC. Translation: CASSLMGGQSYGYTF.

This rearrangement joins TRBV6-2 or TRBV6-3 to TRBJ2-1; 8 nucleotides align to TRBD2. The CDR3 runs 16 residues. Germline CDR1 and CDR2: MNHEY and SVGEGT. The V gene end was trimmed by 6 bases and the J gene end by 2 bases; junction bases not matched to a gene: 9. CDR3 amino acids: CASRTVAGRAYNEQFF. CDR3 sequence (DNA): TGTGCCAGCAGAACAGTGGCCGGGAGGGCCTACAATGAGCAGTTCTTC.

This clonotype has a handful of counts. The chain has TRBV7-3 and TRBJ2-5; 8 positions match TRBD1. This CDR3 spans 17 amino acids. Germline values: CDR1 SGHTA, CDR2 FQGTGA. Germline trimming cut 5 bases from V and 4 bases from J; bases unmatched to any gene: 15. In nucleotides, the CDR3 is TGTGCCAGCAGCCCCTCTGGATCGGCAGGGGGCTTAGAGACCCAGTACTTC. This encodes CASSPSGSAGGLETQYF.

The chain employs TRBV5-5 and TRBJ1-1, with D unclear. Trimming shortened V by 4 bases and J by 0 bases, and 16 bases separated the two germline ends. This CDR3 spans 16 amino acids. CDR1 is SGHKS and CDR2 is YYEKEE in the germline V gene (reference sequence). The CDR3 sequence: CASSPRSSGVNTEAFF. The CDR3 DNA sequence: TGTGCCAGCAGCCCTCGGTCCTCCGGGGTGAACACTGAAGCTTTCTTT.